This is a list of T cell receptor beta chains from one sample in a study of glioma-infiltrating T cells. One entry per CDR3 protein results from TCRdb running MiXCR on the multiplex PCR reads. The data contain approximately 120,000 distinct CDR3 sequences, about 25% of them singletons. The specimen was glioma tissue, nonneoplastic brain tissue, or PBMCs (not recorded which). The receptors were sampled from a human donor with low-grade glioma or glioblastoma, undergoing nonglioma brain surgery, or in good health (not recorded which). Each CDR3 is given with its conserved first and last residue. A D gene is named only where the DNA matches it firmly. Only part of the rows carry a size: once, few, many, or a class if the clone is expanded.

V: TRBV29-1; J: TRBJ2-5; size: NA; D: NA; DNA: TGCAGCGTTTTACAGTCGTACCAAGAGACCCAGTACTTC; CDR3: CSVLQSYQETQYF
V: TRBV12-5; J: TRBJ2-7; size: NA; D: TRBD1; DNA: TGTGCTAGTGGTTTGGTACAGGGGAACCCCCACGAGCAGTACTTC; CDR3: CASGLVQGNPHEQYF
V: TRBV4-3; J: TRBJ1-2; size: many; D: NA; DNA: TGCGCCAGCAGCCAAGCAGGGGTGTATGGCTACACCTTC; CDR3: CASSQAGVYGYTF
V: TRBV7-2; J: TRBJ2-5; size: many; D: NA; DNA: TGTGCCAGCAGCTTAGGCCCGGGTAGAGAGACCCAGTACTTC; CDR3: CASSLGPGRETQYF
V: TRBV20-1; J: TRBJ1-5; size: many; D: TRBD1; DNA: TGCAGTGCTCGGGACAGGGGTGCGGGTCAGCCCCAGCATTTT; CDR3: CSARDRGAGQPQHF
V: TRBV6-5; J: TRBJ2-7; size: many; D: TRBD1; DNA: TGTGCCAGCAGTTACTCAGTTTTGGGACAGGGCGCCTACGAGCAGTACTTC; CDR3: CASSYSVLGQGAYEQYF
V: TRBV10-3; J: TRBJ1-3; size: NA; D: NA; DNA: TGTGCCATCAGGGCAACGCCTACCCCTGGAAACACCATATATTTT; CDR3: CAIRATPTPGNTIYF
V: TRBV20-1; J: TRBJ2-1; size: many; D: NA; DNA: TGCAGTGCTGCCCCTATCGAGGCCATCTACTACAATGAGCAGTTCTTC; CDR3: CSAAPIEAIYYNEQFF
V: TRBV14; J: TRBJ2-5; size: many; D: NA; DNA: TGTGCCAGCAGCCACCAGGGGACTGCGGGAGAGACCCAGTACTTC; CDR3: CASSHQGTAGETQYF
V: TRBV9; J: TRBJ1-3; size: NA; D: NA; DNA: TGTGCCAGCAGCGTCAGGGGTGCTGGAAACAGCATATATTTT; CDR3: CASSVRGAGNSIYF
V: TRBV29-1; J: TRBJ2-7; size: NA; D: TRBD1; DNA: TGCAGCGCCGGTCCCCCCGGGACAGGGGGCGACGAGCAGTACTTC; CDR3: CSAGPPGTGGDEQYF
V: TRBV20-1; J: TRBJ2-3; size: many; D: NA; DNA: TGCAGTGCTAGGCCCAGTAGCACAGATACGCAGTATTTT; CDR3: CSARPSSTDTQYF
V: TRBV20-1; J: TRBJ1-6; size: NA; D: NA; DNA: TGCAGTGCTAGAGATCTATGGGATTCACCCCTCCACTTT; CDR3: CSARDLWDSPLHF
V: TRBV11-3; J: TRBJ1-6; size: NA; D: TRBD1; DNA: TGTGCCAGCAGCTCTTTCGGGTCGATTACAGGGGACTCACCCCTCCACTTT; CDR3: CASSSFGSITGDSPLHF
V: TRBV12-3/TRBV12-4; J: TRBJ2-2; size: NA; D: NA; DNA: TGTGCCAGCTACAAAGGGCTGAACACCGGGGAGCTGTTTTTT; CDR3: CASYKGLNTGELFF
V: TRBV12-3/TRBV12-4; J: TRBJ2-5; size: many; D: TRBD2; DNA: TGTGCCAGCAGTTGGACTAGCGGGGGACAAGAGACCCAGTACTTC; CDR3: CASSWTSGGQETQYF
V: TRBV6-2/TRBV6-3; J: TRBJ2-6; size: NA; D: NA; DNA: TGTGCCAGCAGTTACCAACAGGTCTCGAGCTCTGGGGCCAACGTCCTGACTTTC; CDR3: CASSYQQVSSSGANVLTF
V: TRBV30; J: TRBJ2-3; size: many; D: NA; DNA: TGTGCCTGGGATCATAGGGGAGATACGCAGTATTTT; CDR3: CAWDHRGDTQYF
V: TRBV27; J: TRBJ2-3; size: many; D: NA; DNA: TGTGCCAGCAGTTTCGGCAGCTACGGGACCACAGATACGCAGTATTTT; CDR3: CASSFGSYGTTDTQYF
V: TRBV29-1; J: TRBJ2-1; size: NA; D: NA; DNA: TGCAGCGTTGAAAACAGGGTCCACAATGATAAGCAGTTCTTC; CDR3: CSVENRVHNDKQFF
V: TRBV7-2; J: TRBJ2-5; size: many; D: TRBD2; DNA: TGTGCCAGCAGCTTAGGCGGGGGGGCCTGGGAGACCCAGTACTTC; CDR3: CASSLGGGAWETQYF
V: TRBV5-5; J: TRBJ2-3; size: NA; D: NA; DNA: TGTGCCAGCAGCTTGGAGGCCGCCCGCACAGATACGCAGTATTTT; CDR3: CASSLEAARTDTQYF
V: TRBV5-4; J: TRBJ1-1; size: NA; D: NA; DNA: TGTGCCAGCAGCCGGGACGTCAGGGCGGGCACTGAAGCTTTCTTT; CDR3: CASSRDVRAGTEAFF
V: TRBV27; J: TRBJ2-5; size: many; D: TRBD2; DNA: TGTGCCAGCAGTTTATTAACTAGCGGGCAAGAGACCCAGTACTTC; CDR3: CASSLLTSGQETQYF
V: TRBV4-3; J: TRBJ2-2; size: few; D: NA; DNA: TGCGCCAGCAGCCAAGATTACCCGACTCCGAACACCGGGGAGCTGTTTTTT; CDR3: CASSQDYPTPNTGELFF
V: TRBV5-1; J: TRBJ2-7; size: many; D: TRBD1; DNA: TGCGCCAGCAGCTTCCCCGGGACAGGGGTCCACGAGCAGTACTTC; CDR3: CASSFPGTGVHEQYF
V: TRBV7-9; J: TRBJ2-5; size: many; D: NA; DNA: TGTGCCAGCAGCTTACTTTCTGAGACCCAGTACTTC; CDR3: CASSLLSETQYF
V: TRBV4-1; J: TRBJ2-7; size: many; D: TRBD2; DNA: TGCGCCAGCACTCTAGCGGGGGGCGCCTACGAGCAGTACTTC; CDR3: CASTLAGGAYEQYF
V: TRBV12-3/TRBV12-4; J: TRBJ1-5; size: NA; D: TRBD1; DNA: TGTGCCAGCAGTTGGGACAGTCAGCCCCAGCATTTT; CDR3: CASSWDSQPQHF
V: TRBV27; J: TRBJ1-1; size: many; D: NA; DNA: TGTGCCAGCAGTTTATTGGGGGGCACTGAAGCTTTCTTT; CDR3: CASSLLGGTEAFF
V: TRBV6-1; J: TRBJ2-7; size: many; D: NA; DNA: TGTGCCAGCAGTTCGGGGAGACCCTCCAAGGAGTACTTC; CDR3: CASSSGRPSKEYF
V: TRBV29-1; J: TRBJ1-5; size: many; D: TRBD1; DNA: TGCAGCGTTGAAGGACAGGGCAGCCAGCATTTT; CDR3: CSVEGQGSQHF
V: TRBV10-2; J: TRBJ2-1; size: many; D: NA; DNA: TGCGCCAGCTCCGGTACGCAGCGAACCTACAATGAGCAGTTCTTC; CDR3: CASSGTQRTYNEQFF
V: TRBV30; J: TRBJ2-7; size: few; D: TRBD1; DNA: TGTGCCTGGAGTCTCTCAGGGACAGCTACCTACGAGCAGTACTTC; CDR3: CAWSLSGTATYEQYF
V: TRBV28; J: TRBJ2-7; size: many; D: NA; DNA: TGTGCCAGTACTTTAGGGGGAGTGGGCTCCTACGAGCAGTACTTC; CDR3: CASTLGGVGSYEQYF
V: TRBV2; J: TRBJ1-6; size: many; D: TRBD1; DNA: TGTGCCAGCCAGGGGGAAGGGTTTTCACCCCTCCACTTT; CDR3: CASQGEGFSPLHF